A single sample gave rise to the 17 T cell receptor beta chains below, sequenced in a study of shared clonotypes between healthy human individuals. The method was immunoSEQ multiplex PCR; TCRdb's version includes in-frame clones alone and lacks a portion of them. The table has approximately 510,000 clones, around 79% seen once. Source material: PBMCs. The receptors originated from a woman in her thirties or forties in good health. Some clones in this sample may be carry-over from other donors' samples.

The V gene is TRBV9, the J gene TRBJ2-1; D gene uncertain. Between the trimmed V and J ends, which lost 0 bases and 5 bases, there was a span of 12 bases. Per the germline V gene, CDR1 is SGDLS and CDR2 is YYNGEE. This CDR3 is 15 amino acids long. CDR3 residues: CASSVEGATDNEQFF. CDR3 sequence (DNA): TGTGCCAGCAGCGTAGAAGGTGCGACGGACAATGAGCAGTTCTTC.

V gene TRBV5-1 combines with J gene TRBJ2-7; a weak D match, TRBD2 (6 bases). The CDR3 covers 14 residues. CDR1 is SGHRS, CDR2 YFSETQ, per germline. V was cut by 0 bases and J by 3 bases, with 10 bases left in between. The CDR3 reads CASSLAGGYYEQYF. The DNA for the CDR3 is TGCGCCAGCAGCTTGGCCGGAGGGTACTACGAGCAGTACTTC. The variable domain in full, with the rest retrieved from reference TRBV5-1 and TRBJ2-7, is KAGVTQTPRYLIKTRGQQVTLSCSPISGHRSVSWYQQTPGQGLQFLFEYFSETQRNKGNFPGRFSGRQFSNSRSEMNVSTLELGDSALYLCASSLAGGYYEQYFGPGTRLTVT.

The chain is built from TRBV4-1 and TRBJ2-1, with TRBD2 matching 8 bases. V lost 1 base to trimming and J lost 7 bases; unmatched junction nucleotides: 12. Germline assignment: CDR1 MGHRA and CDR2 YSYEKL. This CDR3 contains 17 residues. CDR3 in amino acids: CASSQGPRGGRRNEQFF. The CDR3 DNA follows: TGCGCCAGCAGCCAAGGCCCCAGAGGCGGGAGGCGGAATGAGCAGTTCTTC.

The chain is built from TRBV14 and TRBJ1-2; 8 bases agree with TRBD1. The CDR3 totals 13 residues. CDR1 is SGHDN and CDR2 is FVKESK in the germline V gene. Trimming cost V 3 bases and J 3 bases; bases outside gene matches: 0. CDR3 protein: CASSQDRDYGYTF. DNA for the CDR3: TGTGCCAGCAGCCAGGACAGGGACTATGGCTACACCTTC.

J is TRBJ2-7 and V is TRBV4-2, with 8 bases fitting TRBD2. CDR1 is LGHNA and CDR2 is YNFKEQ in the germline V gene. V shed 2 bases, J shed 3 bases, and the junction held 12 bases outside the gene matches. This CDR3 has 17 residues. The CDR3 coding sequence is TGTGCCAGCAGCCAAAGTCCAAATCGGGGGGGGTTCTACGAGCAGTACTTC. It encodes CASSQSPNRGGFYEQYF.

V gene TRBV29-1 combines with J gene TRBJ1-1; 8 positions agree with TRBD1. Per germline, CDR1 SQVTM and CDR2 ANQGSEA. This CDR3 comprises 13 residues. V trimming: 7 bases; J trimming: 1 base; junction bases outside the gene matches: 5. CDR3 residues: CSAAGQANTEAFF. CDR3 coding DNA: TGCAGCGCCGCGGGACAGGCGAACACTGAAGCTTTCTTT.

This clone was picked up many times. The chain couples TRBV7-3 to TRBJ2-2; 8 bases match TRBD1. V gave up 4 bases and J gave up 0 bases; unmatched junction bases: 4. CDR1 is SGHTA and CDR2 is FQGTGA in the germline V gene. The CDR3 consists of 16 residues. The CDR3 region is CASSSTGAANTGELFF. The CDR3 region has the DNA TGTGCCAGCAGCTCGACAGGGGCCGCGAACACCGGGGAGCTGTTTTTT.

This clone was counted many times. One end of the junction is discordant with germline, which a read error may explain. The V call is TRBV7-7, the J call TRBJ2-2; D ambiguous. Germline CDR1 and CDR2: SSHAT and FNYEAQ (reference sequence). This CDR3 has 17 amino acids. CDR3 DNA: TGTGCTAGCAGCTTAGGTGTTAGAGACTGGAACACCGGGGAGCTGTTTTTT. This translates into CASSLGVRDWNTGELFF.

This chain joins TRBV7-2 and TRBJ2-1, with 7 bases aligning to TRBD2. Germline CDR1 and CDR2: SGHTA and FQGNSA. This CDR3 region has 16 residues. With 4 bases clipped from V and 5 bases from J, the junction kept 11 bases outside the gene matches. CDR3 sequence (DNA): TGTGCCAGCAGCTCAAGGGTGCGGGAGCGCGACAATGAGCAGTTCTTC. This gives the protein CASSSRVRERDNEQFF.

Regarding this clone: The junction departs from germline at one end; a sequencing error may be responsible. This chain joins TRBV28 and TRBJ1-5; 9 bases line up with TRBD1. CDR3 length: 16 amino acids. Germline V lookup: CDR1 MDHEN, CDR2 SYDVKM. The CDR3 region is CASNAPGQGPNRPQHF. The CDR3 nucleotides read TGTGCCAGCAACGCCCCGGGACAGGGACCGAATCGGCCCCAGCATTTT. The entire variable domain, with the rest obtained from reference TRBV28 and TRBJ1-5, is as follows: DVKVTQSSRYLVKRTGEKVFLECVQDMDHENMFWYRQDPGLGLRLIYFSYDVKMKEKGDIPEGYSVSREKKERFSLILESASTNQTSMYLCASNAPGQGPNRPQHFGDGTRLSIL.

This chain joins TRBV2 and TRBJ2-5; 9 nucleotides agree with TRBD2. The CDR3 extends over 14 amino acids. CDR1 and CDR2 from the germline V gene are SNHLY and FYNNEI. With 2 bases clipped from V and 4 bases from J, the junction kept 2 bases outside the gene matches. CDR3 amino acids: CASSELTSGETQYF. The DNA for the CDR3 is TGTGCCAGCAGTGAATTGACTAGCGGAGAGACCCAGTACTTC.

V usage is TRBV28 and J usage is TRBJ2-3; D is perhaps TRBD1 (5 bases). CDR1 and CDR2 (germline): MDHEN, SYDVKM. This CDR3 spans 13 amino acids. The ends were cut back, 2 bases at V and 6 bases at J, with 9 bases in the middle. The CDR3 sequence is CASSLGAVDTQYF. CDR3 in DNA: TGTGCCAGCAGTTTAGGGGCAGTGGATACGCAGTATTTT.

J is TRBJ2-7 and V is TRBV11-2, with unresolved D. Germline loops: CDR1 SGHAT, CDR2 FQNNGV. This CDR3 contains 12 residues. Trimming left V 2 bases short and J 3 bases short, with 5 bases between. This CDR3 is CASSLFYYEQYF. The CDR3 DNA is TGTGCCAGCAGCTTATTTTACTACGAGCAGTACTTC.

This chain connects TRBV5-1 to TRBJ2-3; TRBD2 agrees at 7 bases. The CDR3 runs 13 residues. Germline-derived CDR1 and CDR2 are SGHRS and YFSETQ. Trimming cost V 0 bases and J 5 bases; bases outside gene matches: 0. The CDR3 sequence: CASSLGEGDTQYF. The CDR3 DNA sequence: TGCGCCAGCAGCTTGGGGGAGGGAGATACGCAGTATTTT.

This chain connects TRBV15 to TRBJ2-6; D is uncertain. The V end was cut by 1 base, the J end by 2 bases, with 3 bases between. The germline V gene has CDR1 LNHNV and CDR2 YYDKDF (reference sequence). The CDR3 is made up of 14 amino acids. The DNA for the CDR3 is TGTGCCACCAGCAGAGGTCCTGGGGCCAACGTCCTGACTTTC. It translates to CATSRGPGANVLTF.

The chain recombines TRBV5-4 with TRBJ1-2; TRBD1 matches 7 bases. Germline CDR1 is SGHNT and CDR2 is YYREEE (reference sequence). The J segment lost 6 bases and the V segment lost 7 bases, leaving 9 bases of the junction unmatched. CDR3 size: 13 residues. The CDR3 coding sequence is TGTGCCAGCTCCGGCCAGGGGGGCCATGGCTACACCTTC. This translates into CASSGQGGHGYTF.

V and J are TRBV25-1 and TRBJ1-6; the D is unclear. The CDR3 length is 16 residues. V dropped 4 bases and J dropped 6 bases, with 16 bases sitting between them. Germline V CDR1 and CDR2: MGHDK, SYGVNS. The CDR3 reads CASSAQEGAINSPLHF. The CDR3 bases are TGTGCCAGCAGTGCCCAGGAGGGAGCGATTAATTCACCCCTCCACTTT.